This TCR beta chain was documented in a study of blood T cell repertoires in COVID-19. Study-wide background: From T cells, B-cell-depleted T cells, or PBMCs came the material, which was cDNA or gDNA.

In the original analysis: Researchers report that nucleated cell counts were estimated from reference gene primer amplification. The table came from immunoSEQ multiplex PCR; TCRdb's copy has only in-frame clones and leaves some out. From that table come the V and J calls and clone size; the DNA was used to work out D and trimming. The sample contains a few hundred thousand clones, about 80% of which appear only once. The germline CDR1 and CDR2 sequences are SGHNT and YYREEE (reference sequence). The CDR3 runs to 15 residues. V shed 1 base and J 6 bases; nucleotides not matched to a gene: 6. The receptor was isolated from a man younger than 40 who had recovered from COVID-19. The chain carries TRBV5-4 and TRBJ2-2; 7 bases are shared with TRBD2. Sequences were obtained from peripheral blood. The DNA for the CDR3 is TGTGCCAGCAGCTTGACTAGCGTTGAATCCGGGGAGCTGTTTTTT. Its protein product is CASSLTSVESGELFF. The full variable domain, rest sourced from reference TRBV5-4 and TRBJ2-2, is ETGVTQSPTHLIKTRGQQVTLRCSSQSGHNTVSWYQQALGQGPQFIFQYYREEENGRGNFPPRFSGLQFPNYSSELNVNALELDDSALYLCASSLTSVESGELFFGEGSRLTVL.